What follows are 27 T cell receptor beta chains derived from one specimen sequenced in a study of identical twins. Via MiXCR, TCRdb re-called the 5' RACE reads, giving one row per CDR3 protein. The table lists 400,000 to 550,000 distinct CDR3 sequences, 20% to 25% of them singletons. The same specimen was also included in a second study, on T cells expressing NK-cell markers.

Source material: CD4+ T cells sorted from blood. Receptors were obtained from a woman under 30 in good health.

This clonotype was seen a handful of times. The V call is TRBV6-2 or TRBV6-3, the J call TRBJ1-1; D ambiguous. The V and J ends lost 0 bases and 3 bases respectively, with 11 bases between them. CDR3 length equals 15 residues. Germline V gives CDR1 MNHEY, CDR2 SVGEGT. The CDR3 loop is CASSYSPGLYTEAFF. The CDR3 DNA follows: TGTGCCAGCAGTTACTCCCCAGGACTTTACACTGAAGCTTTCTTT.

The CDR3 reads CASSPVPGSGGTQYF. In DNA form, the CDR3 reads TGTGCCAGCTCACCAGTCCCAGGGAGTGGCGGTACGCAGTATTTT. The chain joins TRBV18 to TRBJ2-3; D is perhaps TRBD1 or TRBD2 (5 bases each). This CDR3 spans 15 amino acids. With 2 bases removed from V and 8 bases from J, the gap between germline ends came to 17 bases. The V gene's germline CDR1 is KGHSH and CDR2 LQKENI.

This clonotype appeared a few times. The J gene is TRBJ2-7, the V gene TRBV20-1; 14 positions agree with TRBD2. Per the germline V gene, CDR1 is DFQATT and CDR2 is SNEGSKA (reference sequence). V trimming: 3 bases; J trimming: 7 bases; junction bases outside the gene matches: 5. CDR3 length: 14 amino acids. The chain's CDR3 is CSARTSGRAREQYF. DNA for the CDR3: TGCAGTGCTAGGACTAGCGGGAGGGCTCGGGAGCAGTACTTC.

This clonotype was seen a handful of times. The V call is TRBV12-3 or TRBV12-4, the J call TRBJ2-5; 9 positions match TRBD2. The V gene end was trimmed by 8 bases and the J gene end by 4 bases; junction bases not matched to a gene: 5. This CDR3 is 13 amino acids long. The chain's CDR3 is CASGRREGETQYF. The CDR3 coding sequence is TGTGCCAGCGGACGGCGGGAGGGAGAGACCCAGTACTTC.

This rearrangement joins TRBV6-2 or TRBV6-3 to TRBJ2-1; 10 nucleotides align to TRBD2. This CDR3 is built from 15 residues. Germline CDR1 is MNHEY and CDR2 is SVGEGT. J lost 7 bases, V lost 8 bases, and 11 bases had no gene match. CDR3 in amino acids: CASCVGSGRWNEQFF. The DNA for the CDR3 is TGTGCCAGCTGCGTCGGTAGCGGGAGGTGGAATGAGCAGTTCTTC.

This clonotype was seen a handful of times. The rearrangement uses TRBV10-3 and TRBJ1-3; D remains ambiguous. V was pared by 8 bases and J by 4 bases, with 15 bases between. The CDR3 sequence is 14 residues long. Germline V CDR1 and CDR2: ENHRY, SYGVKD. The CDR3 DNA reads as TGTGCCATCTCCACGGAACCAAGAGGAAACACCATATATTTT. The encoded protein is CAISTEPRGNTIYF.

The CDR3 loop reads CASIPGRGQGLNEQFF. CDR3 sequence (DNA): TGTGCCAGCATTCCCGGGCGGGGACAGGGGCTCAATGAGCAGTTCTTC. This chain links TRBV12-3 or TRBV12-4 with TRBJ2-1, with 10 nucleotides matching TRBD1. The CDR3 has 16 residues. V lost 7 bases, J lost 6 bases, and 12 bases stayed unmatched.

The V call is TRBV12-3 or TRBV12-4, the J call TRBJ1-2; TRBD1 matches at 7 bases. There are 13 residues in the CDR3. J gave up 6 bases and V 5 bases, and 6 bases lay outside the gene matches. The CDR3 DNA reads as TGTGCCAGCAGTACTTACCAGGGGGATGGCTACACCTTC. This translates into CASSTYQGDGYTF.

The V gene is TRBV2, the J gene TRBJ1-4; no firm D call. This CDR3 has 15 amino acids. Per the germline V gene, CDR1 is SNHLY and CDR2 is FYNNEI. Trimming removed 6 bases from V and 0 bases from J, with 11 bases in between. CDR3 nucleotide sequence: TGTGCCAGCAGAGCTACGACGGCAACTAATGAAAAACTGTTTTTT. Its translation is CASRATTATNEKLFF.

A few counts support this clonotype. This chain connects TRBV4-2 to TRBJ1-2; D remains ambiguous. CDR3 size: 14 residues. Trimming left V 0 bases short and J 2 bases short, with 7 bases between. Germline CDR1 reads LGHNA; CDR2 reads YNFKEQ. Here the CDR3 DNA reads TGTGCCAGCAGCCAAGAACTGCGGAACTATGGCTACACCTTC. It translates to CASSQELRNYGYTF.

V and J are TRBV2 and TRBJ2-1, with a possible D match to TRBD2 (6 bases). CDR3 length: 16 residues. Germline V gene sequence: CDR1 SNHLY, CDR2 FYNNEI. V gave up 6 bases and J gave up 5 bases, with 20 bases separating them. CDR3 sequence: CASRRRGSLVHNEQFF. The CDR3 nucleotides read TGTGCCAGCAGGAGACGGGGGTCCCTTGTTCACAATGAGCAGTTCTTC.

This clonotype was counted at least ten times. The rearrangement uses TRBV10-1 and TRBJ1-1, with TRBD1 identical over 7 bases. Germline lookup yields CDR1 WNHNN and CDR2 SYGVQD (reference sequence). The CDR3 contains 16 residues. The V gene end was trimmed by 0 bases and the J gene end by 7 bases; junction bases not matched to a gene: 11. CDR3 bases: TGCGCCAGCAGTGAGTCGATGGGGACAGCGAAAGTTGAAGCTTTCTTT. Protein: CASSESMGTAKVEAFF.

The table lists this clonotype with a few counts. CDR3 loop: CSVNPRSRQGVSTEAFF. In DNA, the CDR3 is TGCAGCGTTAACCCTAGGTCCCGACAGGGAGTGAGCACTGAAGCTTTCTTT. The chain uses TRBV29-1 and TRBJ1-1; 7 bases match TRBD1. Germline CDR1 is SQVTM and CDR2 is ANQGSEA. V lost 5 bases to trimming and J lost 4 bases; unmatched junction nucleotides: 19. CDR3 length equals 17 residues.

This clonotype showed up just a few times. The V call is TRBV10-3, the J call TRBJ2-3; 9 bases line up with TRBD2. CDR1 and CDR2 (germline): ENHRY, SYGVKD. This CDR3 has 14 residues. Trimming removed 7 bases from V and 9 bases from J; junction bases left unmatched: 11. The CDR3 nucleotides are TGTGCCATCAAGGGGACTAGCAATAGTGTAACGCAGTATTTT. Amino acids: CAIKGTSNSVTQYF.

J is TRBJ1-4 and V is TRBV5-6; 8 nucleotides match TRBD1. The CDR3 runs to 16 residues. Germline-derived CDR1 and CDR2 are SGHDT and YYEEEE. The ends lost 0 bases at V and 4 bases at J; junction bases unmatched: 5. This chain's CDR3 is CASSLGPTGVNEKLFF. The CDR3 DNA follows: TGTGCCAGCAGCTTGGGGCCGACAGGGGTTAATGAAAAACTGTTTTTT.

This clonotype has just a few counts. The chain links TRBV7-9 to TRBJ2-1; D possibly corresponds to TRBD2 (7 bases). Germline V gene lookup returns CDR1 SEHNR and CDR2 FQNEAQ (reference sequence). V was pared by 3 bases and J by 6 bases, with 18 bases between. The CDR3 runs 16 residues. The CDR3 region is CASSFKGQGRANEQFF. In nucleotides, the CDR3 is TGTGCCAGCAGCTTTAAAGGGCAGGGGAGGGCCAATGAGCAGTTCTTC.

This clonotype was observed a few times. This chain connects TRBV20-1 to TRBJ2-5; 7 nucleotides match TRBD2. V lost 5 bases, J lost 5 bases, and 14 bases stayed unmatched. The CDR3 totals 15 residues. Germline V gives CDR1 DFQATT, CDR2 SNEGSKA (reference sequence). CDR3 amino acids: CSARTMGGGSETQYF. The CDR3 nucleotides read TGCAGTGCTCGGACCATGGGGGGGGGTTCTGAGACCCAGTACTTC.

The chain employs TRBV28 and TRBJ1-3, with a weak D call TRBD1 (5 bases). This CDR3 has 16 residues. Trimming stripped 7 bases from V and 0 bases from J, with 16 bases between. Germline CDR1 is MDHEN and CDR2 is SYDVKM. As DNA, the CDR3 is TGTGCCAGCATTTCCCAGGGACGGAGCTCTGGAAACACCATATATTTT. This sequence encodes CASISQGRSSGNTIYF.

This clonotype was detected many times. V is TRBV10-3 and J is TRBJ2-7, with D maybe TRBD1 (7 bases). The V end was cut by 11 bases, the J end by 4 bases, with 21 bases between. This CDR3 region has 14 residues. Per the germline V gene, CDR1 is ENHRY and CDR2 is SYGVKD. The chain's CDR3 is CASGGRAGRYEQYF. The CDR3 bases are TGTGCCTCAGGGGGAAGGGCGGGAAGATACGAGCAGTACTTC.

This clonotype was found a few times. The V call is TRBV6-1, the J call TRBJ2-7, with D possibly matching TRBD1 (6 bases). V was clipped by 6 bases and J by 1 base, with 10 bases between them. Germline loops: CDR1 MNHNS, CDR2 SASEGT. CDR3 length: 13 amino acids. CDR3 protein: CASRAQGSYEQYF. For the CDR3, the DNA is TGTGCCAGCAGGGCCCAGGGGTCCTACGAGCAGTACTTC.

This clonotype was picked up a small number of times. The chain employs TRBV5-1 and TRBJ2-3; 8 bases match TRBD1. This CDR3 is built from 13 residues. In germline, CDR1 is SGHRS, CDR2 YFSETQ. The V gene end was trimmed by 3 bases and the J gene end by 6 bases; junction bases not matched to a gene: 3. CDR3 protein: CASSSTGEDTQYF. The CDR3 DNA sequence: TGCGCCAGCAGCTCGACAGGGGAGGATACGCAGTATTTT.

The chain employs TRBV2 and TRBJ1-1; D is perhaps TRBD1 (5 bases). Germline CDR1 is SNHLY and CDR2 is FYNNEI. Trimming stripped 4 bases from V and 3 bases from J, with 15 bases between. The CDR3 sequence is 15 residues long. CDR3 protein: CASSVYRTPDTEAFF. The CDR3 DNA is TGTGCCAGCAGTGTCTACAGGACCCCCGACACTGAAGCTTTCTTT.

The chain is built from TRBV12-3 or TRBV12-4 and TRBJ1-1; D is possibly TRBD1 (5 bases). V was pared by 3 bases and J by 0 bases, with 11 bases between. The CDR3 totals 15 residues. In DNA form, the CDR3 reads TGTGCCAGCAGTTTGTCACAGGTTATGAACACTGAAGCTTTCTTT. This translates into CASSLSQVMNTEAFF.

This clonotype occurred a few times. The chain is built from TRBV20-1 and TRBJ2-1, with 9 nucleotides matching TRBD2. V lost 1 base, J lost 5 bases, and 9 bases stayed unmatched. Germline CDR1 is DFQATT and CDR2 is SNEGSKA (reference sequence). This CDR3 contains 16 residues. The CDR3 loop reads CSARVLREGRNNEQFF. CDR3 bases: TGCAGTGCTAGAGTCTTGCGGGAGGGAAGGAACAATGAGCAGTTCTTC.

This clonotype showed up just a few times. The chain combines TRBV20-1 with TRBJ2-7; D is possibly TRBD2 (6 bases). Germline assignment: CDR1 DFQATT and CDR2 SNEGSKA (reference sequence). CDR3 length: 14 residues. V dropped 1 base and J dropped 5 bases, with 15 bases sitting between them. Here the CDR3 reads CSARVSGRKNEQYF. The CDR3 nucleotides read TGCAGTGCTAGAGTTAGTGGGAGGAAAAACGAGCAGTACTTC.

This chain joins TRBV5-1 and TRBJ2-1; either TRBD1 or TRBD2 may supply D (5 bases each). With 2 bases removed from V and 6 bases from J, the gap between germline ends came to 12 bases. The CDR3 totals 14 residues. Germline-derived CDR1 and CDR2 are SGHRS and YFSETQ. CDR3 DNA sequence: TGCGCCAGCAGCTTTTTGGGTGGGGGCAATGAGCAGTTCTTC. Its translation: CASSFLGGGNEQFF.

The chain couples TRBV7-3 to TRBJ2-1; 11 bases are shared with TRBD2. CDR3 length: 15 residues. Germline V gene data show CDR1 as SGHTA and CDR2 as FQGTGA. V lost 5 bases to trimming and J lost 10 bases; unmatched junction nucleotides: 10. The CDR3 nucleotides read TGTGCCAGCAGCCCCAGACTAGCGGGGAAGGGAGAGCAGTTCTTC. Translated, it gives CASSPRLAGKGEQFF. Variable domain in full (rest from reference TRBV7-3 and TRBJ2-1): GAGVSQTPSNKVTEKGKYVELRCDPISGHTALYWYRQSLGQGPEFLIYFQGTGAADDSGLPNDRFFAVRPEGSVSTLKIQRTERGDSAVYLCASSPRLAGKGEQFFGPGTRLTVL.